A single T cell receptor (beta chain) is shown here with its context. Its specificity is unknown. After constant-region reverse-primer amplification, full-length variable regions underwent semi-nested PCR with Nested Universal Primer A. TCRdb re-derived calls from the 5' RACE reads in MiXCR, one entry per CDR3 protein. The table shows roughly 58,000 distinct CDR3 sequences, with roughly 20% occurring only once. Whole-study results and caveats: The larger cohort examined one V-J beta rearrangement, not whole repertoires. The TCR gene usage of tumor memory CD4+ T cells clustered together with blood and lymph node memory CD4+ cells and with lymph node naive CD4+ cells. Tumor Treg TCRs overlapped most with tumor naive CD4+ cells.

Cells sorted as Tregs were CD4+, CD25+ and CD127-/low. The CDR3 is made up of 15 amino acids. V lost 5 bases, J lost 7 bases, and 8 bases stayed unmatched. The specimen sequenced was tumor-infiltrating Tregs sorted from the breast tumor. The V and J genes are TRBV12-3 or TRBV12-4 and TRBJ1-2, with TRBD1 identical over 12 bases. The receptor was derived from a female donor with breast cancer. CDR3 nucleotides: TGTGCCAGCAGTCGCCAGGGACAGGGGGCGAGTGGCTACACCTTC. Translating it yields CASSRQGQGASGYTF.